Sequencing of this T cell receptor (beta chain) was carried out in a study of blood T cell repertoires in COVID-19. Unmatched junction bases numbered 10, after V lost 3 bases and J lost 12 bases. The CDR3 has 13 amino acids. The germline V gene has CDR1 LGHDT and CDR2 YNNKEL (reference sequence). Some clones are missing from TCRdb's copy, which holds only in-frame ones; the method was immunoSEQ multiplex PCR. The sample has some 220,000 clones, more than 80% seen once. Material for sequencing was PBMCs or T cells enriched from blood (not recorded which). V gene TRBV3-1 (or the pseudogene TRBV3-2) combines with J gene TRBJ1-1, with 7 bases that match TRBD1. This clonotype was obtained from a woman under 30 in a cohort exposed to, infected with or recovered from COVID-19 (not recorded which). The CDR3 sequence is CASSQGGQVATFF. As DNA, the CDR3 is TGTGCCAGCAGCCAGGGCGGACAGGTCGCAACTTTCTTT.